The 30 T cell receptor beta chains below were found in one sample sequenced in a study of blood T cell repertoires in COVID-19 (dated by TCRdb to 2020 to 2021). Libraries came from the immunoSEQ multiplex PCR assay. TCRdb provides this immuneACCESS table in a form limited to in-frame rearrangements. Some clones are lacking; in checked studies, under half of them reflect an unresolved V gene, and why the rest are absent is not known. The sample table records more than 45,000 clones; 65% to 85% of these occur just once. The ten largest clones add up to under 8.5% of the sample. The source material was peripheral blood. Source of these receptors: an older man in a cohort sampled during active COVID-19.

The rearrangement uses TRBV5-4 and TRBJ1-1; tentatively, D is TRBD1 (5 bases). Germline V gives CDR1 SGHNT, CDR2 YYREEE (reference sequence). Trimming stripped 0 bases from V and 1 base from J, with 7 bases between. The CDR3 totals 14 residues. CDR3 nucleotide sequence: TGTGCCAGCAGCTTGGACCAGGGGAACACTGAAGCTTTCTTT. It translates to CASSLDQGNTEAFF.

The CDR3 loop reads CASSFQSRDGYTF. The CDR3, as DNA: TGTGCCAGCAGCTTCCAGTCCCGGGATGGCTACACCTTC. This chain links TRBV13 with TRBJ1-2; D is undetermined. Germline V gene lookup returns CDR1 PRHDT and CDR2 FYEKMQ (reference sequence). The CDR3 length is 13 residues. V lost 3 bases, J lost 6 bases, and 11 bases lay in between.

The chain couples TRBV4-2 to TRBJ2-3; possible D gene TRBD2, 5 bases. The V and J ends lost 1 base and 1 base respectively, with 6 bases between them. The germline gives CDR1 LGHNA, CDR2 YNFKEQ. The length of the CDR3 is 14 residues. The CDR3 DNA is TGTGCCAGCAGCCAAGGGACTGGCACAGATACGCAGTATTTT. Amino acids: CASSQGTGTDTQYF.

The chain links TRBV14 to TRBJ1-1; 7 bases line up with TRBD1. The CDR3 spans 18 residues. With V trimmed by 0 bases and J by 5 bases, 15 bases remained unmatched. Germline V gene sequence: CDR1 SGHDN, CDR2 FVKESK. CDR3: CASSQDSDRRLRGTEAFF. CDR3 coding DNA: TGTGCCAGCAGCCAAGATTCGGACAGGCGGCTACGGGGAACTGAAGCTTTCTTT.

The chain uses TRBV7-9 and TRBJ1-6, with 12 positions matching TRBD1. This CDR3 spans 16 amino acids. With 4 bases clipped from V and 9 bases from J, the junction kept 7 bases outside the gene matches. Germline CDR1 is SEHNR and CDR2 is FQNEAQ (reference sequence). The CDR3, as DNA: TGTGCCAGCAGCTCCTGGGGACAGGGGGCGATTTCACCCCTCCACTTT. This codes for CASSSWGQGAISPLHF. Together with reference TRBV7-9 and TRBJ1-6, the CDR3 gives the full variable domain: DTGVSQNPRHKITKRGQNVTFRCDPISEHNRLYWYRQTLGQGPEFLTYFQNEAQLEKSRLLSDRFSAERPKGSFSTLEIQRTEQGDSAMYLCASSSWGQGAISPLHFGNGTRLTVT.

V is TRBV28 and J is TRBJ2-5; D may be TRBD2 (7 bases). The CDR3 has 14 residues. Trimming shortened V by 3 bases and J by 2 bases, and 10 bases separated the two germline ends. Germline V gene sequence: CDR1 MDHEN, CDR2 SYDVKM. The DNA for the CDR3 is TGTGCCAGCAGTTTGGGGGGGCGGCAAGAGACCCAGTACTTC. It codes for CASSLGGRQETQYF.

The chain employs TRBV2 and TRBJ2-3; possibly TRBD2 for D (6 bases). Germline V gene sequence: CDR1 SNHLY, CDR2 FYNNEI. Between the trimmed V and J ends, which lost 2 bases and 9 bases, there was a span of 18 bases. The length of the CDR3 is 15 residues. CDR3 amino acids: CASSESSTLSGTQYF. The CDR3 DNA follows: TGTGCCAGCAGTGAAAGCTCGACTTTAAGCGGGACGCAGTATTTT. Drawing the rest from reference TRBV2 and TRBJ2-3, the complete variable domain is EPEVTQTPSHQVTQMGQEVILRCVPISNHLYFYWYRQILGQKVEFLVSFYNNEISEKSEIFDDQFSVERPDGSNFTLKIRSTKLEDSAMYFCASSESSTLSGTQYFGPGTRLTVL.

V is TRBV27 and J is TRBJ1-4, with 8 bases lining up with TRBD1. With 4 bases clipped from V and 8 bases from J, the junction kept 6 bases outside the gene matches. The length of the CDR3 is 14 residues. Germline V gene data show CDR1 as MNHEY and CDR2 as SMNVEV (reference sequence). This CDR3 reads CASSSRQGREKLFF. The CDR3 DNA is TGTGCCAGCAGTTCCCGACAGGGGAGGGAAAAACTGTTTTTT.

The chain is built from TRBV11-2 and TRBJ1-2; 7 nucleotides align to TRBD1. Germline V gives CDR1 SGHAT, CDR2 FQNNGV. The CDR3 loop spans 13 amino acids. J gave up 2 bases and V 5 bases, and 2 bases lay outside the gene matches. The CDR3 bases are TGTGCCAGCAGCCCGGGACAGAACTATGGCTACACCTTC. This sequence encodes CASSPGQNYGYTF.

The V and J genes are TRBV5-1 and TRBJ2-7; 11 nucleotides match TRBD2. CDR1 is SGHRS, CDR2 YFSETQ, per germline. The CDR3 runs 19 residues. Unmatched junction bases numbered 18, after V lost 6 bases and J lost 1 base. As DNA, the CDR3 is TGCGCCAGCACCCCCCGGCCTAGCGGGGGGCTCAATATATCCTACGAGCAGTACTTC. Translating gives CASTPRPSGGLNISYEQYF.

This chain joins TRBV9 and TRBJ2-5; 8 bases agree with TRBD1. Germline CDR1 and CDR2: SGDLS and YYNGEE. The junction had 5 bases not matched to a gene; V was cut back by 4 bases and J by 3 bases. The CDR3 sequence is 14 residues long. CDR3: CASSRGQGKETQYF. The CDR3 coding sequence is TGTGCCAGCAGCAGAGGACAGGGAAAAGAGACCCAGTACTTC. The whole variable domain, filled in from reference TRBV9 and TRBJ2-5, reads DSGVTQTPKHLITATGQRVTLRCSPRSGDLSVYWYQQSLDQGLQFLIQYYNGEERAKGNILERFSAQQFPDLHSELNLSSLELGDSALYFCASSRGQGKETQYFGPGTRLLVL.

V gene TRBV7-8 combines with J gene TRBJ1-1, with D possibly being TRBD1 (5 bases). Trimming took off 3 bases at V and 1 base at J, with 6 bases between the two ends. The CDR3 spans 13 residues. CDR1 and CDR2 (germline): SGHVS, FQNEAQ. The CDR3 is CASSFRGNTEAFF. CDR3 sequence (DNA): TGTGCCAGCAGCTTTAGGGGGAACACTGAAGCTTTCTTT.

The genes are TRBV7-2 and TRBJ1-3; D is unresolved. Trimming took 1 base from V and 0 from J, leaving 10 bases between them. Germline V gives CDR1 SGHTA, CDR2 FQGNSA. CDR3 size: 16 residues. This CDR3 is CASSLGAAFSGNTIYF. In DNA, the CDR3 is TGTGCCAGCAGCTTAGGGGCAGCTTTCTCTGGAAACACCATATATTTT.

CDR3 amino acids: CASSPRQEGFYEQYF. The CDR3 region has the DNA TGTGCCAGCAGCCCCAGACAAGAGGGATTCTACGAGCAGTACTTC. The chain joins TRBV27 to TRBJ2-7; D perhaps matches TRBD2 (5 bases). V dropped 6 bases and J dropped 3 bases, with 18 bases sitting between them. This CDR3 comprises 15 residues. Germline lookup yields CDR1 MNHEY and CDR2 SMNVEV (reference sequence).

The rearrangement uses TRBV7-2 and TRBJ2-1; D not certain. Trimming took off 5 bases at V and 8 bases at J, with 10 bases between the two ends. CDR1 is SGHTA and CDR2 is FQGNSA in the germline V gene. The CDR3 runs to 12 residues. The CDR3 DNA reads TGTGCCAGCAGCCCCGGGTTCTATGAGCAGTTCTTC. Translated: CASSPGFYEQFF.

As concerns this clone: At one end, the junction sequence differs from germline, possibly due to a read error. This chain uses TRBV10-3 with TRBJ2-7, with 13 bases matching TRBD2. The germline CDR1 and CDR2 sequences are ENHRY and SYGVKD. This CDR3 region has 11 residues. The CDR3: CATRTSGGSFF. As DNA, the CDR3 is TGTGCCACCCGGACTAGCGGGGGCTCCTTCTTC.

This sequence joins TRBV6-1 and TRBJ2-3; 12 bases match TRBD1. This CDR3 is 14 amino acids long. Germline CDR1 MNHNS, CDR2 SASEGT. V dropped 3 bases and J dropped 6; count of bases not matched to a gene: 1. The CDR3 region is CASSEGQGADTQYF. For the CDR3, the DNA is TGTGCCAGCAGTGAGGGACAGGGGGCTGATACGCAGTATTTT.

Turning to this clone: Other nucleotide sequences from this sample produce the same CDR3. V usage is TRBV10-3 and J usage is TRBJ1-2, with 9 bases aligning to TRBD1. CDR1 is ENHRY and CDR2 is SYGVKD in the germline V gene. V trimming: 8 bases; J trimming: 1 base; junction bases outside the gene matches: 5. The CDR3 has 14 residues. The CDR3 DNA reads TGTGCCATCCGTCCGGGACAGGGTAACTATGGCTACACCTTC. It translates to CAIRPGQGNYGYTF.

The rearrangement uses TRBV5-1 and TRBJ2-7; the match to TRBD1 covers 7 bases. The germline gives CDR1 SGHRS, CDR2 YFSETQ. This CDR3 has 14 amino acids. Trimming took 1 base from V and 1 from J; bases not matched to a gene: 2. The CDR3 protein is CASSLMTGSYEQYF. The CDR3 nucleotides read TGCGCCAGCAGCTTGATGACAGGGTCCTACGAGCAGTACTTC.

The CDR3 loop reads CASSYRDRAYEQYF. The CDR3 DNA sequence: TGTGCCAGCAGTTACCGGGACAGAGCCTACGAGCAGTACTTC. The J gene is TRBJ2-7, the V gene TRBV6-5; 7 nucleotides agree with TRBD1. CDR1 MNHEY and CDR2 SVGAGI come from the germline V gene. V lost 2 bases, J lost 2 bases, and 3 bases stayed unmatched. The length of the CDR3 is 14 residues.

V gene TRBV6-1 combines with J gene TRBJ1-4; maybe TRBD1 (5 bases). Trimming took 3 bases from V and 1 from J, leaving 9 bases between them. Germline CDR1 MNHNS, CDR2 SASEGT. This CDR3 is 15 amino acids long. The CDR3 region is CASSESTGTNEKLFF. CDR3 DNA: TGTGCCAGCAGTGAGTCTACAGGAACTAATGAAAAACTGTTTTTT.

The genes are TRBV28 and TRBJ1-5; the match to TRBD1 covers 8 bases. After removal of 5 bases from V and 7 bases from J, the junction contained 10 bases not matched to a gene. This CDR3 region has 15 residues. Germline CDR1 and CDR2: MDHEN and SYDVKM. CDR3 sequence: CASSPRTGPGQPQHF. The CDR3 nucleotides read TGTGCCAGCAGTCCCCGGACAGGGCCAGGACAGCCCCAGCATTTT.

The chain recombines TRBV14 with TRBJ2-1; D is perhaps TRBD1 (5 bases). Germline CDR1 and CDR2: SGHDN and FVKESK. The V gene lost 0 bases and the J gene lost 4 bases, with 10 bases spanning the gap. The CDR3 sequence is 15 residues long. DNA of the CDR3: TGTGCCAGCAGCCAAGAAGTCAGGGCTTACAATGAGCAGTTCTTC. Its protein product is CASSQEVRAYNEQFF.

The chain carries TRBV6-2 or TRBV6-3 and TRBJ2-7; 8 bases are a match to TRBD2. This CDR3 is 14 amino acids long. J gave up 5 bases and V 4 bases, and 7 bases lay outside the gene matches. Germline loops: CDR1 MNHEY, CDR2 SVGEGT. CDR3 nucleotide sequence: TGTGCCAGCAGTTTCGGGAGGGCCCAGAACGAGCAGTACTTC. This encodes CASSFGRAQNEQYF.

V and J are TRBV18 and TRBJ2-2; TRBD2 agrees at 9 bases. Germline V gives CDR1 KGHSH, CDR2 LQKENI. V dropped 2 bases and J dropped 3; count of bases not matched to a gene: 7. CDR3 size: 17 residues. As DNA, the CDR3 is TGTGCCAGCTCACCAGGAGGCGGGAGGGCCGACACCGGGGAGCTGTTTTTT. Translation gives CASSPGGGRADTGELFF.

The V call is TRBV4-1, the J call TRBJ2-1; 15 bases fit TRBD2. This CDR3 comprises 16 residues. Trimming took 1 base from V and 8 from J; bases not matched to a gene: 3. Germline V lookup: CDR1 MGHRA, CDR2 YSYEKL. CDR3 sequence (DNA): TGCGCCAGCAGCCAAGGGTGGACTAGCGGGAGGGATGAGCAGTTCTTC. Amino acid sequence: CASSQGWTSGRDEQFF.

The chain has TRBV28 and TRBJ2-1, with 7 bases aligning to TRBD2. Trimming at V came to 5 bases and at J to 4 bases, leaving 11 bases not matched to a gene. The CDR3 is made up of 16 amino acids. Germline V gene data show CDR1 as MDHEN and CDR2 as SYDVKM. The CDR3 spells CASSTPGSGVYNEQFF. The CDR3 coding sequence is TGTGCCAGCAGTACCCCGGGGAGCGGGGTATACAATGAGCAGTTCTTC.

This clone was detected a few times. Within the sample, other DNA sequences also encode this same CDR3. This chain links TRBV2 with TRBJ1-6; TRBD1 aligns across 9 bases. Germline V gene lookup returns CDR1 SNHLY and CDR2 FYNNEI. J gave up 0 bases and V 6 bases, and 3 bases lay outside the gene matches. CDR3 size: 16 residues. The CDR3 sequence: CASRDRGSSYNSPLHF. In DNA form, the CDR3 reads TGTGCCAGCAGGGACAGGGGCAGCTCCTATAATTCACCCCTCCACTTT.

The V call is TRBV18, the J call TRBJ2-7, with D hard to call. This CDR3 contains 13 residues. With 6 bases removed from V and 1 base from J, the gap between germline ends came to 10 bases. From germline, CDR1 is KGHSH and CDR2 LQKENI. The CDR3 here is CASSATLSYEQYF. The CDR3, as DNA: TGTGCCAGCTCGGCGACTCTGTCCTACGAGCAGTACTTC.

This clone showed up just a few times. The gene calls are TRBV6-6 and TRBJ1-6; 8 bases line up with TRBD1. V was pared by 5 bases and J by 5 bases, with 11 bases of the junction left unmatched. Germline V gene data show CDR1 as MNHNY and CDR2 as SVGAGI (reference sequence). This CDR3 comprises 17 residues. CDR3 sequence (DNA): TGTGCCAGCAGTCCAGATCCCCGGGACAGGCATAATTCACCCCTCCACTTT. Its translation: CASSPDPRDRHNSPLHF.